These 2 T cell receptor beta chains share one sample of origin, sequenced in a study of shared clonotypes between healthy human individuals. The naive CD8 subset, CD45RO-negative cells positively selected for CCR7, excluded terminally differentiated effector memory CD45RA+ cells. The data were produced by immunoSEQ multiplex PCR, yet TCRdb's version contains in-frame clones alone and is incomplete. The sample has around 650,000 clones; around 96% are singletons. Sequenced material: naive CD8+ T cells sorted from blood. The receptor source for this set is a woman aged 30 to 39 in good health.

The V and J genes are TRBV27 and TRBJ2-1; no clear D. The CDR3 is 15 residues long. V was trimmed by 3 bases and J by 0 bases, leaving 9 bases between them. CDR1 and CDR2 (germline): MNHEY, SMNVEV (reference sequence). The CDR3 is CASSLTANSYNEQFF. The CDR3 coding sequence is TGTGCCAGCAGTTTGACTGCCAACTCCTACAATGAGCAGTTCTTC.

J is TRBJ1-1 and V is TRBV5-6; unclear D gene. In germline, CDR1 is SGHDT, CDR2 YYEEEE. The CDR3 consists of 12 residues. Deletions cut 4 bases from V and 2 bases from J, with 6 bases between. The CDR3 DNA is TGTGCCAGCAGCCAGATCAACACTGAAGCTTTCTTT. This sequence encodes CASSQINTEAFF.